These 19 T cell receptor beta chains came from one sample sequenced in a study of T-cell memory formation after mild COVID-19. Each CDR3 protein gets one entry after TCRdb re-called the 5' RACE reads with MiXCR. This table has hundreds of thousands of distinct CDR3 sequences, 18% appearing once. The source material was PBMCs or a T cell subset sorted from them (not recorded which). All receptors come from an adult woman who had mild COVID-19 (a few samples of this study predate the infection). Cell type and time point are not known.

CDR3 in DNA: TGTGCCATCGGACAGACCACAGATACGCAGTATTTT. Its protein is CAIGQTTDTQYF. The rearrangement links TRBV10-3 to TRBJ2-3, with a possible D match to TRBD1 (6 bases). CDR1 ENHRY and CDR2 SYGVKD come from the germline V gene. CDR3 length: 12 residues. V dropped 8 bases and J dropped 2 bases, with 8 bases sitting between them.

A few counts support this clonotype. The V gene is TRBV7-3, the J gene TRBJ2-3, with D possibly matching TRBD2 (6 bases). The length of the CDR3 is 17 residues. V lost 1 base to trimming and J lost 1 base, with 15 bases between them. Germline CDR1 and CDR2: SGHTA and FQGTGA. The CDR3, as DNA: TGTGCCAGCAGCTTAAGCGGGACCACTCCCGGCACAGATACGCAGTATTTT. It specifies CASSLSGTTPGTDTQYF.

V usage is TRBV7-2 and J usage is TRBJ2-7, with 12 bases fitting TRBD1. Germline CDR1 and CDR2: SGHTA and FQGNSA. V shed 5 bases, J shed 3 bases, and the junction held 2 bases outside the gene matches. The CDR3 has 14 residues. Here the CDR3 DNA reads TGTGCCAGCAGCCGGGACAGGGGGCACTACGAGCAGTACTTC. Residues: CASSRDRGHYEQYF.

The sample holds a few counts of this clonotype. The chain has TRBV6-5 and TRBJ1-2, with 7 positions matching TRBD1. This CDR3 is built from 12 residues. Losses at the gene ends were 6 bases for V and 5 bases for J; bases not matched to a gene: 3. From germline, CDR1 is MNHEY and CDR2 SVGAGI. CDR3 bases: TGTGCCAGCAGGACAGGGACGTATGGCTACACCTTC. It specifies CASRTGTYGYTF.

The chain employs TRBV25-1 and TRBJ2-7; TRBD1 aligns across 10 bases. The ends lost 6 bases at V and 2 bases at J; junction bases unmatched: 4. Per the germline V gene, CDR1 is MGHDK and CDR2 is SYGVNS. The CDR3 length is 14 residues. DNA of the CDR3: TGTGCCAGCAGGGGGACAGGGGCAACCTACGAGCAGTACTTC. Translating it yields CASRGTGATYEQYF.

This clonotype was counted between two and nine times. This chain links TRBV12-3 or TRBV12-4 with TRBJ2-3; D is perhaps TRBD2 (6 bases). This CDR3 spans 15 amino acids. Trimming removed 7 bases from V and 2 bases from J, with 16 bases in between. CDR3 region: CASNLGTSLTDTQYF. The CDR3 DNA reads as TGTGCCAGCAATTTGGGGACTTCCCTCACAGATACGCAGTATTTT.

This clonotype was seen a few times. The CDR3 here is CATSDPGTPQFF. CDR3 sequence (DNA): TGTGCCACCAGTGATCCCGGGACACCCCAGTTCTTC. The chain joins TRBV24-1 to TRBJ2-1, with TRBD1 as a possible D gene (6 bases). The CDR3 has 12 amino acids. Germline loops: CDR1 KGHDR, CDR2 SFDVKD. V was clipped by 3 bases and J by 13 bases, with 12 bases between them.

In DNA, the CDR3 is TGTGCCAGCAGTGTAGGGGGTTCCTACTCCTACGAGCAGTACTTC. Amino acid sequence: CASSVGGSYSYEQYF. The chain links TRBV2 to TRBJ2-7; perhaps TRBD1 as D (6 bases). V was clipped by 4 bases and J by 0 bases, with 13 bases between them. Germline assignment: CDR1 SNHLY and CDR2 FYNNEI. The length of the CDR3 is 15 residues.

The rearrangement uses TRBV12-3 or TRBV12-4 and TRBJ2-1; D might be TRBD1 or TRBD2, each matching 5 bases. CDR3 length: 15 residues. Trimming left V 3 bases short and J 4 bases short, with 13 bases between. The CDR3: CASSFVRAGYNEQFF. The DNA for the CDR3 is TGTGCCAGCAGTTTTGTGAGGGCAGGGTACAATGAGCAGTTCTTC.

This clonotype was detected only a few times. V is TRBV12-3 or TRBV12-4 and J is TRBJ2-7; D possibly uses TRBD1 or TRBD2 (6 bases each). CDR3 size: 14 residues. The V end lost 5 bases, the J end lost 0 bases, and 11 bases lay between the germline ends. CDR3 bases: TGTGCCAGCAGTGGGGGGCTGGGCTCCTACGAGCAGTACTTC. Its protein product is CASSGGLGSYEQYF.

The V and J genes are TRBV6-5 and TRBJ2-7; 8 bases line up with TRBD1. Per germline, CDR1 MNHEY and CDR2 SVGAGI. CDR3 length: 12 amino acids. The V and J ends lost 4 bases and 11 bases, in that order; junction bases with no gene match: 7. This CDR3 is CASSSDRGREYF. CDR3 DNA sequence: TGTGCCAGCAGTTCCGACAGGGGACGAGAGTACTTC.

This chain links TRBV7-9 with TRBJ2-1, with a possible D match to TRBD1 (6 bases). Looked up from germline, CDR1 is SEHNR and CDR2 is FQNEAQ (reference sequence). The germline V and J ends were trimmed by 4 bases and 8 bases, with 15 bases remaining between them. This CDR3 is 14 amino acids long. The CDR3 spells CASSSRGKMDEQFF. The CDR3 nucleotides read TGTGCCAGCAGCTCGAGGGGGAAAATGGATGAGCAGTTCTTC.

V gene TRBV7-2 combines with J gene TRBJ2-2; the D is unclear. Deletions cut 5 bases from V and 7 bases from J, with 11 bases between. The CDR3 has 13 residues. CDR1 and CDR2 (germline): SGHTA, FQGNSA. The CDR3 sequence is CASSVQVGGELFF. Here the CDR3 DNA reads TGTGCCAGCAGCGTCCAGGTGGGCGGGGAGCTGTTTTTT.

V is TRBV5-6 and J is TRBJ2-3, with D maybe TRBD1 (6 bases). CDR1 SGHDT and CDR2 YYEEEE come from the germline V gene. V gave up 0 bases and J gave up 7 bases, with 15 bases separating them. CDR3 length: 15 amino acids. CDR3 sequence: CASSLEPGTSNTQYF. CDR3 sequence (DNA): TGTGCCAGCAGCTTGGAACCTGGGACATCGAATACGCAGTATTTT.

This clonotype was seen a handful of times. This chain uses TRBV19 with TRBJ1-2; D is possibly TRBD1 (6 bases). V dropped 5 bases and J dropped 2 bases, with 12 bases sitting between them. Germline lookup yields CDR1 LNHDA and CDR2 SQIVND (reference sequence). The CDR3 extends over 14 amino acids. In DNA form, the CDR3 reads TGTGCCAGTAGTCCCCCGGGACACAACTATGGCTACACCTTC. It yields the protein CASSPPGHNYGYTF.

The V gene is TRBV6-1, the J gene TRBJ2-5; perhaps D is TRBD1 or TRBD2 (5 bases each). V was clipped by 0 bases and J by 5 bases, with 10 bases between them. CDR1 and CDR2 (germline): MNHNS, SASEGT. The CDR3 is 14 residues long. The CDR3 DNA is TGTGCCAGCAGTGAAGCGGGGGTCGGGGAGACCCAGTACTTC. Its protein is CASSEAGVGETQYF.

This clonotype turned up a few times. The rearrangement joins TRBV11-2 to TRBJ2-1, with 8 bases aligning to TRBD2. Looked up from germline, CDR1 is SGHAT and CDR2 is FQNNGV. The V and J ends lost 5 bases and 6 bases, in that order; junction bases with no gene match: 6. CDR3 length equals 14 residues. The CDR3 DNA reads TGTGCCAGCAGCCACGGGACTAGAGGCAATGAGCAGTTCTTC. It specifies CASSHGTRGNEQFF.

CDR3 residues: CASRLVGRVNTGYTF. In nucleotides, the CDR3 is TGCGCCAGCCGGTTGGTGGGCCGAGTAAATACTGGCTACACCTTC. This chain joins TRBV4-3 and TRBJ1-2; no clear D. The V gene's germline CDR1 is LGHNA and CDR2 YSLEER. The germline V and J ends were trimmed by 8 bases and 7 bases, with 23 bases remaining between them. This CDR3 is built from 15 residues.

There are a few counts of this clonotype. The chain uses TRBV6-2 or TRBV6-3 and TRBJ1-2; the match to TRBD1 covers 7 bases. The CDR3 has 12 residues. Germline loops: CDR1 MNHEY, CDR2 SVGEGT. The trim removed 7 bases at V and 6 bases at J, leaving 5 bases unmatched. The CDR3 loop is CASNDRVDGYTF. Here the CDR3 DNA reads TGTGCCAGCAATGACAGGGTCGATGGCTACACCTTC.